The 23 T cell receptor beta chains below were found in one sample sequenced in a study of naive and memory T cell subsets. Four PCR rounds used nested alpha and beta constant region primers plus the SP2 primer. TCRdb fed the 5' RACE reads into MiXCR, producing one record per CDR3 protein. The repertoire includes about 48,000 distinct CDR3 sequences, about 4.8% of them detected once, and around 0.8% sits in the top ten. The library had UMIs added by 3' ligation of an oligonucleotide to TCR cDNA. The source of these receptors is a female donor in good health.

This clonotype was detected ten times or more. The V gene is TRBV6-5, the J gene TRBJ2-2; 10 nucleotides align to TRBD2. This CDR3 is built from 18 residues. V lost 5 bases and J lost 4; bases outside the gene matches: 13. Germline V gene data show CDR1 as MNHEY and CDR2 as SVGAGI. CDR3 region: CASSRRLAGTLGTGELFF. CDR3 nucleotide sequence: TGTGCCAGCAGTAGAAGACTAGCGGGTACCCTGGGCACCGGGGAGCTGTTTTTT.

Many counts were recorded for this clonotype. This chain links TRBV15 with TRBJ2-7; perhaps TRBD1 as D (6 bases). CDR1 is LNHNV and CDR2 is YYDKDF in the germline V gene (reference sequence). The CDR3 consists of 14 residues. V was shortened by 5 bases and J by 2 bases, with 13 bases between the two germline ends. CDR3 amino acids: CATSGRTATYEQYF. The CDR3 nucleotides are TGTGCCACCAGCGGAAGGACAGCAACCTACGAGCAGTACTTC. Looking up the rest from reference TRBV15 and TRBJ2-7 gives the full variable domain: DAMVIQNPRYQVTQFGKPVTLSCSQTLNHNVMYWYQQKSSQAPKLLFHYYDKDFNNEADTPDNFQSRRPNTSFCFLDIRSPGLGDTAMYLCATSGRTATYEQYFGPGTRLTVT.

This clonotype was recorded a few times. The chain uses TRBV20-1 and TRBJ1-3; 8 bases fit TRBD1. Germline values: CDR1 DFQATT, CDR2 SNEGSKA (reference sequence). V was pared by 1 base and J by 2 bases, with 7 bases of the junction left unmatched. The CDR3 totals 16 residues. The CDR3 region has the DNA TGCAGTGCTAGAGGAACAGGGGGGAAACCTGGAAACACCATATATTTT. It is translated as CSARGTGGKPGNTIYF.

This clonotype was found many times. Here the CDR3 DNA reads TGTGCCAGCAGCCCCCCGACAGGCCCCCTCGAGCAGTACTTC. This encodes CASSPPTGPLEQYF. The chain joins TRBV9 to TRBJ2-7, with D possibly TRBD1 on 6 matching bases. Trimming stripped 4 bases from V and 6 bases from J, with 17 bases between. This CDR3 has 14 residues. The V gene's germline CDR1 is SGDLS and CDR2 YYNGEE.

This clonotype showed up many times. This sequence joins TRBV24-1 and TRBJ2-1; 9 positions match TRBD2. Germline V CDR1 and CDR2: KGHDR, SFDVKD. Trimming removed 3 bases from V and 6 bases from J; junction bases left unmatched: 8. CDR3 size: 16 residues. The CDR3 region has the DNA TGTGCCACCAGTGATAGTAGCGGGAGAGGAGGCAATGAGCAGTTCTTC. The encoded protein is CATSDSSGRGGNEQFF.

This clonotype was seen repeatedly, ten times or more. The chain couples TRBV9 to TRBJ2-5; 8 nucleotides agree with TRBD2. J was trimmed by 9 bases and V by 0 bases; bases with no gene match: 13. Germline values: CDR1 SGDLS, CDR2 YYNGEE. CDR3 length: 16 amino acids. CDR3 region: CASSVGGLATNGPQYF. The CDR3 DNA is TGTGCCAGCAGCGTAGGTGGACTAGCAACTAATGGTCCCCAGTACTTC.

The sample holds many counts of this clonotype. CDR3 DNA: TGTGCCAGCAGCCAACCCCATAGTGGGTCCGGGAAATACGAGCAGTACTTC. Protein product: CASSQPHSGSGKYEQYF. The chain recombines TRBV3-1 with TRBJ2-7; tentative D call: TRBD2 (5 bases). The CDR3 is 17 residues long. Germline V CDR1 and CDR2: LGHDT, YNNKEL (reference sequence). V was trimmed by 2 bases and J by 4 bases, leaving 21 bases between them.

This clonotype was seen ten or more times. V is TRBV11-2 and J is TRBJ2-7; D perhaps matches TRBD2 (5 bases). The CDR3 covers 16 residues. CDR1 SGHAT and CDR2 FQNNGV come from the germline V gene. Trimming stripped 5 bases from V and 0 bases from J, with 17 bases between. The CDR3: CASSLATRESSYEQYF. The CDR3 DNA reads as TGTGCCAGCAGCCTGGCTACGAGGGAGAGCTCCTACGAGCAGTACTTC. Variable domain in full (rest from reference TRBV11-2 and TRBJ2-7): EAGVAQSPRYKIIEKRQSVAFWCNPISGHATLYWYQQILGQGPKLLIQFQNNGVVDDSQLPKDRFSAERLKGVDSTLKIQPAKLEDSAVYLCASSLATRESSYEQYFGPGTRLTVT.

As for this clonotype: This may stem from a read error, because a much larger clone lies one nucleotide away. The V and J genes are TRBV19 and TRBJ1-5; 7 positions agree with TRBD1. The CDR3 runs to 14 residues. The germline V gene encodes CDR1 LNHDA and CDR2 SQIVND (reference sequence). Losses at the gene ends were 8 bases for V and 3 bases for J; bases not matched to a gene: 7. CDR3 sequence: CASGQASNNQPQHF. The CDR3 DNA reads as TGTGCCAGTGGACAGGCCTCAAACAATCAGCCCCAGCATTTT.

This clonotype was recorded a few times. This chain connects TRBV29-1 to TRBJ2-4; the match to TRBD1 covers 11 bases. V lost 5 bases and J lost 1; bases outside the gene matches: 10. Germline-derived CDR1 and CDR2 are SQVTM and ANQGSEA. This CDR3 comprises 17 residues. The CDR3 sequence: CSVLGQGGFLAKNIQYF. The CDR3 DNA sequence: TGCAGCGTTCTGGGACAGGGGGGTTTTCTGGCCAAAAACATTCAGTACTTC. Supplemented by reference TRBV29-1 and TRBJ2-4, the full variable domain reads SAVISQKPSRDICQRGTSLTIQCQVDSQVTMMFWYRQQPGQSLTLIATANQGSEATYESGFVIDKFPISRPNLTFSTLTVSNMSPEDSSIYLCSVLGQGGFLAKNIQYFGAGTRLSVL.

The chain couples TRBV29-1 to TRBJ2-4, with TRBD2 matching over 7 bases. V was clipped by 7 bases and J by 0 bases; unmatched bases: 15. The V gene's germline CDR1 is SQVTM and CDR2 ANQGSEA. The CDR3 consists of 17 residues. CDR3 sequence reads: CSASRASGKTAKNIQYF. CDR3 coding DNA: TGCAGCGCATCTAGGGCTAGCGGCAAGACAGCCAAAAACATTCAGTACTTC.

This clonotype was found many times. The chain couples TRBV28 to TRBJ2-3; either TRBD1 or TRBD2 may fit D (5 bases each). There are 14 residues in the CDR3. V shed 5 bases and J shed 1 base, with 10 bases lying between them. Per germline, CDR1 MDHEN and CDR2 SYDVKM. The CDR3, as DNA: TGTGCCAGCAGTAGGCAGGGAGGCACAGATACGCAGTATTTT. It encodes CASSRQGGTDTQYF.

This clonotype was picked up many times. V is TRBV30 and J is TRBJ1-1, with TRBD1 matching over 8 bases. Germline loops: CDR1 GTSNPN, CDR2 SVGIG (reference sequence). The CDR3 consists of 14 residues. The trim removed 3 bases at V and 6 bases at J, leaving 9 bases unmatched. The CDR3 reads CAWRIRGRMSEAFF. In DNA, the CDR3 is TGTGCCTGGAGAATCAGGGGGCGCATGTCTGAAGCTTTCTTT.

The table lists this clonotype with many counts. V usage is TRBV29-1 and J usage is TRBJ2-3, with 7 bases matching TRBD1. This CDR3 has 12 residues. Germline CDR1 and CDR2: SQVTM and ANQGSEA. Germline trimming cut 4 bases from V and 6 bases from J; bases unmatched to any gene: 4. The CDR3 region is CSVGMTGDTQYF. CDR3 in DNA: TGCAGCGTTGGGATGACAGGGGATACGCAGTATTTT.

Comment on this clonotype: The CDR3 carries no conserved terminal phenylalanine or tryptophan, so it likely arises from a read error. The chain couples TRBV2 to TRBJ2-5; 14 nucleotides agree with TRBD2. Looked up from germline, CDR1 is SNHLY and CDR2 is FYNNEI. CDR3 size: 17 residues. V was clipped by 4 bases and J by 5 bases; unmatched bases: 9. CDR3 in DNA: TGTGCCAGCAGTGCCCTGACTAGCGGGAGGGCTGGGGAGACCCAGTACTCC. Protein sequence: CASSALTSGRAGETQYS.

A note on this clonotype: This may come from a read error, since a much larger clone is one base off. V usage is TRBV19 and J usage is TRBJ1-5; D gene ambiguous. V lost 3 bases, J lost 8 bases, and 14 bases lay in between. The V gene's germline CDR1 is LNHDA and CDR2 SQIVND (reference sequence). The CDR3 length is 14 residues. The CDR3 region is CASSIGESGKPQHF. The CDR3 DNA sequence: TGTGCCAGTAGTATCGGGGAGTCCGGTAAGCCCCAGCATTTT.

The sample holds many counts of this clonotype. This rearrangement joins TRBV28 to TRBJ2-2; no reliable D call. This CDR3 comprises 14 residues. Germline V gene lookup returns CDR1 MDHEN and CDR2 SYDVKM. V gave up 7 bases and J gave up 2 bases, with 11 bases separating them. CDR3 nucleotide sequence: TGTGCCAGCACCAGAGCGCCAAACACCGGGGAGCTGTTTTTT. This gives the protein CASTRAPNTGELFF.

A word on this clonotype: Just one base apart from a much larger clone, this may be a read error. The chain employs TRBV6-5 and TRBJ2-7, with D possibly being TRBD1 or TRBD2 (6 bases each). This CDR3 comprises 13 residues. Germline CDR1 reads MNHEY; CDR2 reads SVGAGI. This chain's CDR3 is CDSRPLEGGEQYF. CDR3 DNA: TGTGACAGCAGACCACTCGAGGGGGGCGAGCAGTACTTC.

This chain links TRBV6-5 with TRBJ1-4, with D possibly TRBD1 on 6 matching bases. The CDR3 sequence is 14 residues long. V was trimmed by 5 bases and J by 0 bases, leaving 7 bases between them. Germline CDR1 and CDR2: MNHEY and SVGAGI. The CDR3 sequence: CASSNRATNEKLFF. The DNA of the CDR3 is TGTGCCAGCAGTAACAGGGCAACTAATGAAAAACTGTTTTTT.

This clonotype was seen many times. The chain carries TRBV28 and TRBJ2-7; 9 bases map to TRBD1. V shed 6 bases and J 5 bases; nucleotides not matched to a gene: 2. CDR1 and CDR2 (germline): MDHEN, SYDVKM. The CDR3 runs to 12 residues. CDR3 amino acids: CASRQGAHEQYF. CDR3 DNA sequence: TGTGCCAGCAGACAGGGGGCCCACGAGCAGTACTTC.

This clonotype has at least ten counts. V and J are TRBV20-1 and TRBJ2-7; a weak D match, TRBD1 (5 bases). V lost 3 bases and J lost 4, with 16 bases in between. The germline gives CDR1 DFQATT, CDR2 SNEGSKA (reference sequence). The CDR3 spans 14 residues. In DNA, the CDR3 is TGCAGTGCTAGCGCCCCCCTCCAGGGATACGAGCAGTACTTC. It encodes CSASAPLQGYEQYF.

Ten or more counts support this clonotype. The chain links TRBV7-8 to TRBJ2-1; no firm D call. Germline-derived CDR1 and CDR2 are SGHVS and FQNEAQ. V lost 5 bases and J lost 9, with 11 bases in between. This CDR3 region has 12 residues. The CDR3, as DNA: TGTGCCAGCAGCCCGGTCCTCTCTGAGCAGTTCTTC. This codes for CASSPVLSEQFF.

This clonotype was seen ten or more times. The rearrangement uses TRBV7-2 and TRBJ1-1; 8 positions match TRBD1. This CDR3 comprises 16 residues. Trimming removed 2 bases from V and 4 bases from J; junction bases left unmatched: 9. Germline assignment: CDR1 SGHTA and CDR2 FQGNSA. The CDR3 region is CASSLFASTGGTEAFF. CDR3 DNA sequence: TGTGCCAGCAGCTTATTCGCTTCTACAGGGGGCACTGAAGCTTTCTTT.